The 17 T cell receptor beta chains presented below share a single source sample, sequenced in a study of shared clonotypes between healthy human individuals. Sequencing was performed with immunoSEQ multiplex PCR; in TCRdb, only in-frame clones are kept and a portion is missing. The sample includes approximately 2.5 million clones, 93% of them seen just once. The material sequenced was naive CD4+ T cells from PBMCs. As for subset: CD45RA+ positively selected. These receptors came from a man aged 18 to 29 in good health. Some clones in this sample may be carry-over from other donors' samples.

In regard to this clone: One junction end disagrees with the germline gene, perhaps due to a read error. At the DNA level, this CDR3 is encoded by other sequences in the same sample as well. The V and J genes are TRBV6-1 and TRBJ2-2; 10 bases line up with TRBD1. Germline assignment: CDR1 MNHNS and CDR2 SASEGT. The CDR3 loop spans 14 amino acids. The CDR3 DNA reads TGTGCCAGTCGGGGGACAGGGGCCACCGGGGAGTTGTTTTTT. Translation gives CASRGTGATGELFF.

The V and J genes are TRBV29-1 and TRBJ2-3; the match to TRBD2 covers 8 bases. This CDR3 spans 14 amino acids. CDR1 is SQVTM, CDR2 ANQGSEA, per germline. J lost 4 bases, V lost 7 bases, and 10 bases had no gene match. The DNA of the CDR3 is TGCAGCGCACGGACGGGGGGGTCGGCAGATACGCAGTATTTT. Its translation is CSARTGGSADTQYF.

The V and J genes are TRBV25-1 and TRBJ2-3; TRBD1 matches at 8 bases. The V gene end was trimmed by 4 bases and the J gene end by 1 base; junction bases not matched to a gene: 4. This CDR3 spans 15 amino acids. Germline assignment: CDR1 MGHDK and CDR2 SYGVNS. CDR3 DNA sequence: TGTGCCAGCAGTGCCCTGACAGGGGGCACAGATACGCAGTATTTT. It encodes CASSALTGGTDTQYF.

CDR3 coding DNA: TGCAGCGTTGAAGGGGTTAGGACAGGGGGCCACACTGAAGCTTTCTTT. Its protein is CSVEGVRTGGHTEAFF. The V gene is TRBV29-1, the J gene TRBJ1-1; 11 bases align to TRBD1. The CDR3 consists of 16 residues. V was clipped by 1 base and J by 3 bases; unmatched bases: 7. Looked up from germline, CDR1 is SQVTM and CDR2 is ANQGSEA.

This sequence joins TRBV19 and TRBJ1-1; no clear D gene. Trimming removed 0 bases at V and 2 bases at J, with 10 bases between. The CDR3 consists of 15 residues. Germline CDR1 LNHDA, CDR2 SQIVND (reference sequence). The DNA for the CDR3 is TGTGCCAGTAGTATAGATGCTCAGAGCAACACTGAAGCTTTCTTT. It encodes CASSIDAQSNTEAFF.

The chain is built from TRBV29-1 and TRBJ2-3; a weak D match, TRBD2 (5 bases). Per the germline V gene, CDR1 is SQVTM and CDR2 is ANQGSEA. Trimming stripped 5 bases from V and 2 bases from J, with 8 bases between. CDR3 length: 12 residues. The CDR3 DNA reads TGCAGCGTTAGCGGTTACACAGATACGCAGTATTTT. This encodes CSVSGYTDTQYF.

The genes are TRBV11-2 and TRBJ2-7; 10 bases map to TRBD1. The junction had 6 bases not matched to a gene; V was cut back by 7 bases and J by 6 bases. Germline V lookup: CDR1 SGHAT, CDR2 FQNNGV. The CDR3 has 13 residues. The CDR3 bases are TGTGCCAGCAAAGGGACAGGGGTTCCCGAGCAGTACTTC. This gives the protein CASKGTGVPEQYF. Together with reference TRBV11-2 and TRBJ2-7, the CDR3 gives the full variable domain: EAGVAQSPRYKIIEKRQSVAFWCNPISGHATLYWYQQILGQGPKLLIQFQNNGVVDDSQLPKDRFSAERLKGVDSTLKIQPAKLEDSAVYLCASKGTGVPEQYFGPGTRLTVT.

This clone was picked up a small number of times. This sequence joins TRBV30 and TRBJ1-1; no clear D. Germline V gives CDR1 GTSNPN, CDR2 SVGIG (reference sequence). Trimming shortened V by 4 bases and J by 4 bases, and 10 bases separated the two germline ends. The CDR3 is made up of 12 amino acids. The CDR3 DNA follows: TGTGCCTGGACGGCCTATTCCACTGAAGCTTTCTTT. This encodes CAWTAYSTEAFF.

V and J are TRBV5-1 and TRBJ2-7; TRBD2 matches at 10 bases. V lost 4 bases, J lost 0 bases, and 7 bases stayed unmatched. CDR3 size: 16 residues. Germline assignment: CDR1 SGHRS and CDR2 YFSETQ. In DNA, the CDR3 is TGCGCCAGCAGCGCCGGACTAGCGGCCTACTCCTACGAGCAGTACTTC. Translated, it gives CASSAGLAAYSYEQYF.

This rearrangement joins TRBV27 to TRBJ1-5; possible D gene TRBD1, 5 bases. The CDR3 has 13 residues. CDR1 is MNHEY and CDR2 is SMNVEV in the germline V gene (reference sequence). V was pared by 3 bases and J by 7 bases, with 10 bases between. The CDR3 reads CASSFFRDQPQHF. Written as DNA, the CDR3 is TGTGCCAGCAGTTTTTTCAGGGACCAGCCCCAGCATTTT.

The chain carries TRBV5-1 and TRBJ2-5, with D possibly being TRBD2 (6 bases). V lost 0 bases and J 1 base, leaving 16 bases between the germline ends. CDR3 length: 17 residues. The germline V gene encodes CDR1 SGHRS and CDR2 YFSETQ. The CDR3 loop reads CASSLGVVEGSQETQYF. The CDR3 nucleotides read TGCGCCAGCAGCTTGGGCGTAGTGGAGGGGAGCCAAGAGACCCAGTACTTC. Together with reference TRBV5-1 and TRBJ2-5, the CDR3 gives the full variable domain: KAGVTQTPRYLIKTRGQQVTLSCSPISGHRSVSWYQQTPGQGLQFLFEYFSETQRNKGNFPGRFSGRQFSNSRSEMNVSTLELGDSALYLCASSLGVVEGSQETQYFGPGTRLLVL.

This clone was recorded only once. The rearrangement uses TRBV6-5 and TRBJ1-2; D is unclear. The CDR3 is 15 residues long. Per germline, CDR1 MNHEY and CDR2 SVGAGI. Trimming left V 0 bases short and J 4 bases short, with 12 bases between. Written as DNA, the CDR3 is TGTGCCAGCAGTTACTCTTTGGGTGGGCTCTATGGCTACACCTTC. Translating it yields CASSYSLGGLYGYTF.

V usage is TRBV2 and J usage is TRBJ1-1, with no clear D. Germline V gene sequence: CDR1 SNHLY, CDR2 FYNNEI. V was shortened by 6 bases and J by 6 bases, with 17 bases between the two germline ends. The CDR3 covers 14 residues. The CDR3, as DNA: TGTGCCAGCAGGGCAGGATCGGTTGCATCTGAAGCTTTCTTT. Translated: CASRAGSVASEAFF.

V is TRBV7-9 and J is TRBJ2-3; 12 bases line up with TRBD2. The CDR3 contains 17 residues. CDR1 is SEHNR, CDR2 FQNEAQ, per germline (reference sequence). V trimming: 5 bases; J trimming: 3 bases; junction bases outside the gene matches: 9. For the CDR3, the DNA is TGTGCCAGCAGCCTACGACTAGCGGGAGATAGGACAGATACGCAGTATTTT. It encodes CASSLRLAGDRTDTQYF.

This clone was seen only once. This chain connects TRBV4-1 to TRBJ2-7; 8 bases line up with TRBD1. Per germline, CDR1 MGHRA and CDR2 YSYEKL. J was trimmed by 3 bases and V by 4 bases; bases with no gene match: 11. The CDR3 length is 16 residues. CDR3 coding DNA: TGCGCCAGCAGCCGGACCTCCGGACAGGGCGGCTACGAGCAGTACTTC. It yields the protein CASSRTSGQGGYEQYF.

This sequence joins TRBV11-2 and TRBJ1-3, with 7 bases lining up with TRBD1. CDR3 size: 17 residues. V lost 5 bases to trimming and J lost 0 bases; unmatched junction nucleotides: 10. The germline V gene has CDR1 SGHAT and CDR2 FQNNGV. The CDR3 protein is CASSVGGGRGSGNTIYF. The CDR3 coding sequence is TGTGCCAGCAGCGTCGGAGGGGGCAGGGGCTCTGGAAACACCATATATTTT.

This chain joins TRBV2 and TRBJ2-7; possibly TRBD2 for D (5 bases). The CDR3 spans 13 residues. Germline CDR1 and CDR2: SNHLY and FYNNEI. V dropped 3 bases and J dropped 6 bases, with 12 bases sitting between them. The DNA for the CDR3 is TGTGCCAGCAGTGAGGCGTATGAGGGCGAGCAGTACTTC. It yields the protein CASSEAYEGEQYF. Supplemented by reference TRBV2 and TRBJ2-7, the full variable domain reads EPEVTQTPSHQVTQMGQEVILRCVPISNHLYFYWYRQILGQKVEFLVSFYNNEISEKSEIFDDQFSVERPDGSNFTLKIRSTKLEDSAMYFCASSEAYEGEQYFGPGTRLTVT.